This TCR beta chain was identified during a study of PD-1 blockade in mismatch repair-deficient tumors. Assay used: immunoSEQ multiplex PCR; TCRdb lists only in-frame clones, some missing. This table holds 80,000 to 100,000 clones, about 84% found once. Germline V gene sequence: CDR1 SGHRS, CDR2 YFSETQ. Between the trimmed V and J ends, which lost 0 bases and 7 bases, there was a span of 10 bases. The CDR3 has 14 residues. The sample here was peripheral blood, taken 12 weeks after starting pembrolizumab. The chain links TRBV5-1 to TRBJ2-2; no clear D gene. The TCR was taken from an adult with mismatch repair-deficient cancer. The CDR3 region is CASSLGLHHGELFF. The CDR3 region has the DNA TGCGCCAGCAGCTTGGGGCTCCACCACGGGGAGCTGTTTTTT. The full variable domain, its missing parts supplied by reference TRBV5-1 and TRBJ2-2, is KAGVTQTPRYLIKTRGQQVTLSCSPISGHRSVSWYQQTPGQGLQFLFEYFSETQRNKGNFPGRFSGRQFSNSRSEMNVSTLELGDSALYLCASSLGLHHGELFFGEGSRLTVL.